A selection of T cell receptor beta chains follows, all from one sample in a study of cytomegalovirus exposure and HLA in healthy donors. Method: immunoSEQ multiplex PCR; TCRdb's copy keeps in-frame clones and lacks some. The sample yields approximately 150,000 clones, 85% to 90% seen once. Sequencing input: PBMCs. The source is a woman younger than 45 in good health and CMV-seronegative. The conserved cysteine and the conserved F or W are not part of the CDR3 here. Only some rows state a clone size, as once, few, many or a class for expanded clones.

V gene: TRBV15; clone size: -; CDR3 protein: ATSRPRTWEAF
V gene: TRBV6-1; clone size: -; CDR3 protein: ASSGDTLSSYEQY
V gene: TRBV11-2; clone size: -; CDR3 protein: ASSLIGQGGNSPLH
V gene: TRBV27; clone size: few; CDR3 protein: ASSRGFNSPLH
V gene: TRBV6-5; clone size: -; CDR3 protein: ASSYTPTSLETQY
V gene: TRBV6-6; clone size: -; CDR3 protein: ASSYGDRGVYEQY
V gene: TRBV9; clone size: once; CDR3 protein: ASSVGGGSHEQY
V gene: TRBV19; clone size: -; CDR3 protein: ASSPQGYWGYT
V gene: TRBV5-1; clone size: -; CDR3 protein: ASSLAGRGSGRTEAF
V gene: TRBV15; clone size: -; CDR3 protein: ATSRAGGPYEQY
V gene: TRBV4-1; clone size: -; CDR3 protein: ASSQDLAGGTLDTQY
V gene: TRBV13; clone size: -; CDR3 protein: ASRRASSGNTIY
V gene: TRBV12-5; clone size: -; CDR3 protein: ASGLVHGAPTYGYT
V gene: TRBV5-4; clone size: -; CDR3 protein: ASSPSLGDRGETQY
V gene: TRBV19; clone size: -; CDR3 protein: ASSIGQGNNEQF
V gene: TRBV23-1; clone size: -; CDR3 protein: ASSRSGPVLT
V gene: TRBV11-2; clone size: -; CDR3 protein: ASSLELLGAAYEQY
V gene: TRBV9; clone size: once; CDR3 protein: ASSVVKGSTNEKLF
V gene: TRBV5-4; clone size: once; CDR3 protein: ASSLAGNTEAF
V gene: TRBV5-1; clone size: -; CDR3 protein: ASSLAVDTQY
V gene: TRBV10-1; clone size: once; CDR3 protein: ASRMTGGFGNQPQH
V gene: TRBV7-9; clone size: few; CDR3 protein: ASSYRTGTGEQY